This record concerns one T cell receptor beta chain sequence. The target antigen is unknown. Each sample yielded at least 6.5 million isolated PBMCs. The data belong to a study of blood T cells in healthy people across ages. Study summary: About one barcoded TCR beta cDNA was captured per two T cells. Study results and caveats: Older age went with lower TCR beta diversity per million T cells, in a roughly linear way.

This CDR3 is built from 17 residues. Per the germline V gene, CDR1 is SGHVS and CDR2 is FNYEAQ. J gave up 1 base and V 3 bases, and 8 bases lay outside the gene matches. A J-beta primer mix and a sample-barcoded 5' primer were used in a second PCR of roughly 6 to 12 cycles. TCRdb independently ran MiXCR on the 5' RACE reads; one entry per CDR3 protein. In the table there are about 510,000 distinct CDR3 sequences, about 29% of which are singletons. This sample also belongs to another study, concerning T cells of mothers and their children. This second study says: Relative to unrelated pairs, biologically related mother-child dyads exhibited marginally greater, non-significant overlap.

The sample taken for sequencing was blood. V gene TRBV7-6 combines with J gene TRBJ2-1; 8 bases are a match to TRBD1. The sequence was collected from a boy aged 2 to 9 in good health. The CDR3 reads CASSFRAQGASYNEQFF. Written as DNA, the CDR3 is TGTGCCAGCAGCTTCCGGGCCCAGGGGGCTTCCTACAATGAGCAGTTCTTC.